This T cell receptor beta chain was retrieved from a study of siplizumab effects on memory and regulatory T cells. Germline V lookup: CDR1 LNHDA, CDR2 SQIVND (reference sequence). Deletions cut 6 bases from V and 4 bases from J, with 15 bases between. The CDR3 has 14 residues. Libraries were prepared by immunoSEQ multiplex PCR; TCRdb keeps only in-frame clonotypes and omits some of them. The sample records 100,000 to 120,000 clones, around nine tenths being singletons. The V and J genes are TRBV19 and TRBJ1-2; D possibly corresponds to TRBD1 (6 bases). Sequencing was carried out using CD4+ T cells sorted from blood. The clonotype was recovered from a human donor in good health. The CDR3 reads CASSDTGFGYGYTF. CDR3 bases: TGTGCCAGTAGCGACACAGGGTTTGGCTATGGCTACACCTTC.